Following are 27 T cell receptor beta chains from one sample sequenced in a study of cytomegalovirus exposure and HLA in healthy donors. PCR employed 60 Vbeta and 13 Jbeta primers. The protocol was immunoSEQ multiplex PCR, while the TCRdb copy is restricted to in-frame clones and leaves out a portion. The sample has around 160,000 clones, about 80% seen once. The sequencing input was PBMCs. Receptor source: a woman aged 35 to 49 in good health and CMV-seronegative.

The CDR3 spells CASSGEAGAYNEQFF. The CDR3 nucleotides read TGTGCCAGCAGTGGGGAAGCGGGAGCCTACAATGAGCAGTTCTTC. The chain recombines TRBV2 with TRBJ2-1, with 8 bases lining up with TRBD2. Unmatched junction bases numbered 4, after V lost 4 bases and J lost 2 bases. This CDR3 comprises 15 residues. Germline V gives CDR1 SNHLY, CDR2 FYNNEI. Using reference TRBV2 and TRBJ2-1 for the parts outside the CDR3, the full variable domain is EPEVTQTPSHQVTQMGQEVILRCVPISNHLYFYWYRQILGQKVEFLVSFYNNEISEKSEIFDDQFSVERPDGSNFTLKIRSTKLEDSAMYFCASSGEAGAYNEQFFGPGTRLTVL.

This chain joins TRBV15 and TRBJ1-1; D uncertain. The CDR3 consists of 13 residues. The ends were cut back, 4 bases at V and 5 bases at J, with 11 bases in the middle. Germline-derived CDR1 and CDR2 are LNHNV and YYDKDF (reference sequence). DNA of the CDR3: TGTGCCACCAGCACCCCCCCGGGGACTGAAGCTTTCTTT. Protein product: CATSTPPGTEAFF. The whole variable domain, remainder taken from reference TRBV15 and TRBJ1-1, is DAMVIQNPRYQVTQFGKPVTLSCSQTLNHNVMYWYQQKSSQAPKLLFHYYDKDFNNEADTPDNFQSRRPNTSFCFLDIRSPGLGDTAMYLCATSTPPGTEAFFGQGTRLTVV.

This chain uses TRBV6-1 with TRBJ2-7, with 8 bases fitting TRBD1. This CDR3 is built from 15 residues. CDR1 MNHNS and CDR2 SASEGT come from the germline V gene. Trimming at V came to 5 bases and at J to 6 bases, leaving 12 bases not matched to a gene. CDR3 coding DNA: TGTGCCAGCAGTCCTCCCCAGGACAGGGTGGGCGAGCAGTACTTC. Translation: CASSPPQDRVGEQYF.

This chain links TRBV19 with TRBJ2-7; 10 bases line up with TRBD1. The V segment lost 8 bases and the J segment 4 bases; nucleotides outside the gene matches: 8. The CDR3 has 14 amino acids. From germline, CDR1 is LNHDA and CDR2 SQIVND (reference sequence). CDR3 sequence: CASGLDRGLYEQYF. The CDR3, as DNA: TGTGCCAGTGGGCTGGACAGGGGGTTGTACGAGCAGTACTTC.

The chain joins TRBV6-5 to TRBJ1-1; 7 bases agree with TRBD1. With 6 bases clipped from V and 11 bases from J, the junction kept 18 bases outside the gene matches. Germline V gene sequence: CDR1 MNHEY, CDR2 SVGAGI. The CDR3 sequence is 15 residues long. This chain's CDR3 is CASSSPKGAVFAAFF. The CDR3, as DNA: TGTGCCAGCAGCTCCCCTAAGGGGGCGGTCTTCGCCGCTTTCTTT.

J is TRBJ1-1 and V is TRBV11-2; D remains ambiguous. The V gene's germline CDR1 is SGHAT and CDR2 FQNNGV. The CDR3 is made up of 15 amino acids. The V gene lost 1 base and the J gene lost 1 base, with 10 bases spanning the gap. The DNA for the CDR3 is TGTGCCAGCAGCTTAGGGAGAGCACGGAACACTGAAGCTTTCTTT. It encodes CASSLGRARNTEAFF.

The rearrangement joins TRBV28 to TRBJ2-2; tentative D call: TRBD2 (5 bases). V was shortened by 6 bases and J by 0 bases, with 8 bases between the two germline ends. The CDR3 totals 14 residues. Per the germline V gene, CDR1 is MDHEN and CDR2 is SYDVKM. This CDR3 reads CASREVTNTGELFF. Here the CDR3 DNA reads TGTGCCAGCAGGGAGGTAACGAACACCGGGGAGCTGTTTTTT.

The table lists this clone with a count of one. The rearrangement links TRBV27 to TRBJ2-3; 10 nucleotides agree with TRBD1. This CDR3 comprises 14 residues. Germline trimming cut 10 bases from V and 4 bases from J; bases unmatched to any gene: 8. Germline V lookup: CDR1 MNHEY, CDR2 SMNVEV (reference sequence). The CDR3 DNA reads TGTGCCACCCCAACCGGGACAGGGGCAGATACGCAGTATTTT. The encoded protein is CATPTGTGADTQYF.

The chain combines TRBV7-9 with TRBJ2-7; 7 positions match TRBD2. The germline CDR1 and CDR2 sequences are SEHNR and FQNEAQ (reference sequence). The CDR3 loop spans 16 amino acids. V shed 5 bases and J 3 bases; nucleotides not matched to a gene: 13. The CDR3 DNA reads as TGTGCCAGCAGCCTAGTGGGAGGGGCTGGGAGCTACGAGCAGTACTTC. Translated: CASSLVGGAGSYEQYF.

This chain links TRBV5-1 with TRBJ1-1; 8 bases fit TRBD1. The CDR3 loop spans 14 amino acids. V was clipped by 2 bases and J by 3 bases; unmatched bases: 3. Germline CDR1 reads SGHRS; CDR2 reads YFSETQ. The CDR3 here is CASSLNRGDTEAFF. CDR3 in DNA: TGCGCCAGCAGCTTAAACAGGGGGGACACTGAAGCTTTCTTT.

Only one count was recorded for this clone. This chain uses TRBV5-4 with TRBJ2-6, with D unresolved. Germline V gene data show CDR1 as SGHNT and CDR2 as YYREEE (reference sequence). CDR3 length equals 17 residues. The V end lost 0 bases, the J end lost 2 bases, and 12 bases lay between the germline ends. CDR3 sequence reads: CASSLAGSSPGANVLTF. The CDR3 DNA follows: TGTGCCAGCAGCTTGGCAGGCTCATCCCCTGGGGCCAACGTCCTGACTTTC.

This chain connects TRBV30 to TRBJ1-2, with 10 bases aligning to TRBD1. The CDR3 length is 13 residues. Trimming took 3 bases from V and 8 from J; bases not matched to a gene: 6. From germline, CDR1 is GTSNPN and CDR2 SVGIG (reference sequence). The CDR3 here is CAWSWSGQGGYTF. The CDR3 nucleotides read TGTGCCTGGAGCTGGTCGGGACAGGGGGGCTACACCTTC.

The chain has TRBV28 and TRBJ2-1, with 12 bases aligning to TRBD2. Looked up from germline, CDR1 is MDHEN and CDR2 is SYDVKM. V gave up 6 bases and J gave up 9 bases; unmatched junction bases: 6. The CDR3 is 14 amino acids. The CDR3 DNA follows: TGTGCCAGCAGCGGACTAGCGGGATTGGGTGAGCAGTTCTTC. Its translation: CASSGLAGLGEQFF.

V usage is TRBV5-1 and J usage is TRBJ1-1, with D possibly matching TRBD1 (5 bases). Germline V CDR1 and CDR2: SGHRS, YFSETQ. V was clipped by 2 bases and J by 3 bases, with 14 bases between them. This CDR3 comprises 15 residues. CDR3: CASSFMGRGDTEAFF. CDR3 coding DNA: TGCGCCAGCAGCTTCATGGGGAGGGGAGACACTGAAGCTTTCTTT.

This chain joins TRBV7-8 and TRBJ1-3, with D maybe TRBD1 (6 bases). The CDR3 length is 16 residues. In germline, CDR1 is SGHVS, CDR2 FQNEAQ. Trimming took off 5 bases at V and 3 bases at J, with 17 bases between the two ends. CDR3 sequence reads: CASSRGGTSYGNTIYF. DNA for the CDR3: TGTGCCAGCAGCCGTGGTGGGACATCGTATGGAAACACCATATATTTT.

The CDR3 spells CASSPGGLWETQYF. The CDR3 DNA reads as TGTGCCAGCAGCCCCGGAGGGTTGTGGGAGACCCAGTACTTC. The gene calls are TRBV5-4 and TRBJ2-5, with D perhaps matching TRBD2 (6 bases). The CDR3 covers 14 residues. V lost 4 bases, J lost 5 bases, and 15 bases lay in between. Germline loops: CDR1 SGHNT, CDR2 YYREEE (reference sequence).

The chain has TRBV7-9 and TRBJ2-4; TRBD1 is a possible D gene (6 bases). The V gene lost 2 bases and the J gene lost 8 bases, with 13 bases spanning the gap. CDR1 SEHNR and CDR2 FQNEAQ come from the germline V gene (reference sequence). This CDR3 spans 14 amino acids. CDR3 sequence: CASSLRGTGDIQYF. Here the CDR3 DNA reads TGTGCCAGCAGCTTAAGGGGGACCGGGGACATTCAGTACTTC. The variable domain in full, with the rest retrieved from reference TRBV7-9 and TRBJ2-4, is DTGVSQNPRHKITKRGQNVTFRCDPISEHNRLYWYRQTLGQGPEFLTYFQNEAQLEKSRLLSDRFSAERPKGSFSTLEIQRTEQGDSAMYLCASSLRGTGDIQYFGAGTRLSVL.

The rearrangement links TRBV30 to TRBJ1-1; D remains unclear. This CDR3 has 12 residues. Germline V lookup: CDR1 GTSNPN, CDR2 SVGIG (reference sequence). The ends were cut back, 4 bases at V and 3 bases at J, with 9 bases in the middle. The CDR3 is CAWNTRDTEAFF. The CDR3 DNA reads TGTGCCTGGAATACGAGGGACACTGAAGCTTTCTTT. Full variable domain (rest looked up from reference TRBV30 and TRBJ1-1): SQTIHQWPATLVQPVGSPLSLECTVEGTSNPNLYWYRQAAGRGLQLLFYSVGIGQISSEVPQNLSASRPQDRQFILSSKKLLLSDSGFYLCAWNTRDTEAFFGQGTRLTVV.

The rearrangement uses TRBV6-6 and TRBJ1-2, with D unresolved. The CDR3 runs to 14 residues. Germline values: CDR1 MNHNY, CDR2 SVGAGI (reference sequence). The V end was cut by 5 bases, the J end by 0 bases, with 10 bases between. The CDR3 region has the DNA TGTGCCAGCAGTCCTCCAGGCCCTAACTATGGCTACACCTTC. This translates into CASSPPGPNYGYTF.

The table lists this clone with a count of one. V usage is TRBV6-5 and J usage is TRBJ2-2, with 12 bases lining up with TRBD2. Losses at the gene ends were 4 bases for V and 5 bases for J; bases not matched to a gene: 2. The CDR3 is made up of 15 amino acids. Germline-derived CDR1 and CDR2 are MNHEY and SVGAGI. DNA for the CDR3: TGTGCCAGCAGTTTTCTAGCGGGAGGGACCGGGGAGCTGTTTTTT. The encoded protein is CASSFLAGGTGELFF.

This chain links TRBV28 with TRBJ1-2; TRBD1 matches 8 bases. The trim removed 3 bases at V and 5 bases at J, leaving 11 bases unmatched. CDR3 length equals 16 residues. Germline CDR1 MDHEN, CDR2 SYDVKM. DNA of the CDR3: TGTGCCAGCAGTTTCCCACGGACAGGGACCTCTTATGGCTACACCTTC. Translation gives CASSFPRTGTSYGYTF.

The chain uses TRBV7-6 and TRBJ1-5; TRBD1 matches 9 bases. Germline trimming cut 4 bases from V and 6 bases from J; bases unmatched to any gene: 7. CDR1 SGHVS and CDR2 FNYEAQ come from the germline V gene. CDR3 size: 15 residues. The CDR3 protein is CASSSGQGKGQPQHF. In nucleotides, the CDR3 is TGTGCCAGCAGCTCCGGACAGGGGAAAGGTCAGCCCCAGCATTTT.

The genes are TRBV5-8 and TRBJ1-5, with D perhaps matching TRBD1 (6 bases). The V end lost 0 bases, the J end lost 7 bases, and 17 bases lay between the germline ends. The V gene's germline CDR1 is SGHTS and CDR2 YDEGEE. There are 16 residues in the CDR3. DNA for the CDR3: TGTGCCAGCAGCTTGGGGGCAGGGGCCCGGGCCCAGCCCCAGCATTTT. As protein: CASSLGAGARAQPQHF.

V gene TRBV19 combines with J gene TRBJ2-2; 10 bases agree with TRBD2. In germline, CDR1 is LNHDA, CDR2 SQIVND (reference sequence). This CDR3 contains 17 residues. With 1 base clipped from V and 8 bases from J, the junction kept 10 bases outside the gene matches. CDR3 bases: TGTGCCAGTAGTATAGGTAGCGGGAGGATGGAAGCGGGGGAGCTGTTTTTT. Its protein is CASSIGSGRMEAGELFF.

This chain links TRBV30 with TRBJ1-2; TRBD1 aligns across 11 bases. This CDR3 comprises 15 residues. The V gene end was trimmed by 3 bases and the J gene end by 7 bases; junction bases not matched to a gene: 10. The germline CDR1 and CDR2 sequences are GTSNPN and SVGIG (reference sequence). In DNA form, the CDR3 reads TGTGCCTGGAGCCCTCCGGGACAGGGGGAGAGTGGCTACACCTTC. Its protein is CAWSPPGQGESGYTF.

This chain joins TRBV7-9 and TRBJ2-7; 7 positions match TRBD2. CDR1 SEHNR and CDR2 FQNEAQ come from the germline V gene (reference sequence). The V segment lost 1 base and the J segment 3 bases; nucleotides outside the gene matches: 6. This CDR3 has 15 residues. The CDR3 reads CASSLVGGGNYEQYF. The CDR3 coding sequence is TGTGCCAGCAGCTTAGTGGGCGGGGGTAACTACGAGCAGTACTTC.

This clone was seen more than once but under ten times. The chain carries TRBV11-3 and TRBJ2-1; 8 bases fit TRBD1. Germline assignment: CDR1 SGHNT and CDR2 YENEEA. The CDR3 spans 15 residues. V was clipped by 4 bases and J by 7 bases; unmatched bases: 9. The CDR3 region has the DNA TGTGCCAGCAGCTCCCGACAGGGGCGGTTAAATGAGCAGTTCTTC. Encoded protein: CASSSRQGRLNEQFF. The full variable domain, rest sourced from reference TRBV11-3 and TRBJ2-1, is EAGVVQSPRYKIIEKKQPVAFWCNPISGHNTLYWYLQNLGQGPELLIRYENEEAVDDSQLPKDRFSAERLKGVDSTLKIQPAELGDSAVYLCASSSRQGRLNEQFFGPGTRLTVL.